This T cell receptor (beta chain) stems from a study of blood T cells in healthy people across ages. The study's findings and limits: Naive T cell percentage showed a strong correlation with the diversity of TCR beta.

About this clonotype: Its target is unknown.

Trimming cost V 6 bases and J 0 bases, with 4 bases left between them. The CDR3 spans 12 residues. Germline V gene lookup returns CDR1 ENHRY and CDR2 SYGVKD. Combining a sample-barcoded 5' primer with a J-beta primer mix, a second PCR ran for about 7 to 11 cycles. Sequencing yielded, for each sample, at least 3 million paired-end reads carrying CDR3. TCRdb re-called the 5' RACE reads through MiXCR, storing one row per CDR3 protein. The sample includes hundreds of thousands of distinct CDR3 sequences, roughly three fifths of them seen just once. The clonotype was recovered from a man aged 40-50 years in good health. The chain joins TRBV10-3 to TRBJ2-3; D gene unclear. Sample: blood. The CDR3 sequence: CAIRSSTDTQYF. The CDR3 nucleotides are TGTGCCATCAGATCCAGCACAGATACGCAGTATTTT.